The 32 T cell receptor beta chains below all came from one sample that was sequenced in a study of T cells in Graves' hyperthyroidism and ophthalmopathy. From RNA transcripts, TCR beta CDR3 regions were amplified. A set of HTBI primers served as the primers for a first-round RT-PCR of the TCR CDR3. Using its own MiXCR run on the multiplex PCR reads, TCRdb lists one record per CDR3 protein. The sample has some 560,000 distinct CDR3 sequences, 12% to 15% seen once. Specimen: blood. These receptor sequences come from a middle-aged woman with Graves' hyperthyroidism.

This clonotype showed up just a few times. The CDR3 DNA reads TGTGCCAGCAGTGCCGACTGGGGGCGGAGGGACACAGATACGCAGTATTTT. Translated, it gives CASSADWGRRDTDTQYF. The chain uses TRBV25-1 and TRBJ2-3, with D perhaps assigned TRBD1 or TRBD2 (6 bases each). CDR1 is MGHDK and CDR2 is SYGVNS in the germline V gene. The CDR3 consists of 17 residues. Deletions cut 4 bases from V and 2 bases from J, with 19 bases between.

The CDR3 region has the DNA TGTGCCAGCAGCTTAGGCAGAGGGACAGGTGAAAAACTGTTTTTT. It specifies CASSLGRGTGEKLFF. The rearrangement uses TRBV13 and TRBJ1-4, with 8 bases aligning to TRBD1. This CDR3 contains 15 residues. J gave up 7 bases and V 0 bases, and 4 bases lay outside the gene matches. Germline-derived CDR1 and CDR2 are PRHDT and FYEKMQ (reference sequence). The full variable domain, with the rest looked up from reference TRBV13 and TRBJ1-4, is AAGVIQSPRHLIKEKRETATLKCYPIPRHDTVYWYQQGPGQDPQFLISFYEKMQSDKGSIPDRFSAQQFSDYHSELNMSSLELGDSALYFCASSLGRGTGEKLFFGSGTQLSVL.

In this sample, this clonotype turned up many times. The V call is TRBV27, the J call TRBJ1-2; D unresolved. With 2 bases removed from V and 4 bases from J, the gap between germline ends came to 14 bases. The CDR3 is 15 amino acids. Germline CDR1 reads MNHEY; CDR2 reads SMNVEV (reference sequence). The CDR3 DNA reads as TGTGCCAGCAGTTTAAGGCAGGTTGTCCCCTATGGCTACACCTTC. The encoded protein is CASSLRQVVPYGYTF.

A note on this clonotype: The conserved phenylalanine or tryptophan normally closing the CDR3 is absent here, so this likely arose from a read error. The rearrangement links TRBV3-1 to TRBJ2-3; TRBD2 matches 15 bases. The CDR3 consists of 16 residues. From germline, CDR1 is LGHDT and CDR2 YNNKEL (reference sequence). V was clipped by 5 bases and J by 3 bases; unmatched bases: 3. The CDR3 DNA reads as TGTGCCAGCAGCGGACTAGCGGGAGGGCCAACAGATACGCAGTATGTT. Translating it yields CASSGLAGGPTDTQYV.

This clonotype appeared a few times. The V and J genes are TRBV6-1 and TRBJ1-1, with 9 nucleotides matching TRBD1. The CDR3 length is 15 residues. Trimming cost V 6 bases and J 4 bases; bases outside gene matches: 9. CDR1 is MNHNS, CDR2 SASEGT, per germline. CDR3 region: CASRPDRGGITEAFF. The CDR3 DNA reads TGTGCCAGCAGACCGGACAGGGGAGGAATCACTGAAGCTTTCTTT.

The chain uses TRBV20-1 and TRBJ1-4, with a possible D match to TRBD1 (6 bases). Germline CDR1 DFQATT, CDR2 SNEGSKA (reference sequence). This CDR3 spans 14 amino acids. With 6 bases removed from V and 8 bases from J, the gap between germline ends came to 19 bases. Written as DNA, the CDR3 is TGCAGTGCGAAGCATAACAGGGTCTGGGAAAAACTGTTTTTT. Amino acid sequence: CSAKHNRVWEKLFF.

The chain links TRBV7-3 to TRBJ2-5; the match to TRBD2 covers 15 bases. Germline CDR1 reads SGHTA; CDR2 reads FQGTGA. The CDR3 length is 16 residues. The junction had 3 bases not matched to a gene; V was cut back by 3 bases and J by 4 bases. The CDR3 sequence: CASSLGLAGGLETQYF. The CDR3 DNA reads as TGTGCCAGCAGCTTGGGACTAGCGGGAGGTCTAGAGACCCAGTACTTC.

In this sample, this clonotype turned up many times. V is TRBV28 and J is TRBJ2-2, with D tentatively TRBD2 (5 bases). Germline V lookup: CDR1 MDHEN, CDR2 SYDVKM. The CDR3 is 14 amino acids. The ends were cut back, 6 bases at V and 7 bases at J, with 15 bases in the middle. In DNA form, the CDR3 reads TGTGCCAGCAGAACAATCGGGGATTACGGGGAGCTGTTTTTT. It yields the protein CASRTIGDYGELFF.

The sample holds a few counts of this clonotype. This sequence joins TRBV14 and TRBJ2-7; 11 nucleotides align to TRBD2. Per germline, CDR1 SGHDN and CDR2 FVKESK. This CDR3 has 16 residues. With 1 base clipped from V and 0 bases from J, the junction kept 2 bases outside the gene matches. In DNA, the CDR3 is TGTGCCAGCAGCCAAGGGGGACTAGCGGCCTCCTACGAGCAGTACTTC. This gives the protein CASSQGGLAASYEQYF.

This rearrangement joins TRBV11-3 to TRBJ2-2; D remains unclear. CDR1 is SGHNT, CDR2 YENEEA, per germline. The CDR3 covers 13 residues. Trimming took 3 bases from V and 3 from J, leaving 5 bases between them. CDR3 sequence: CASSFPDTGELFF. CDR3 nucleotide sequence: TGTGCCAGCAGCTTTCCGGACACCGGGGAGCTGTTTTTT.

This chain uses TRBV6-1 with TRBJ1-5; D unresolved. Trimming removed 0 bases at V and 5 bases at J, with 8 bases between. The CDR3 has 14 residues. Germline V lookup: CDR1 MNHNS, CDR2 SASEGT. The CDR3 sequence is CASSEAGRYQPQHF. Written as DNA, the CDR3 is TGTGCCAGCAGTGAAGCGGGCAGATATCAGCCCCAGCATTTT.

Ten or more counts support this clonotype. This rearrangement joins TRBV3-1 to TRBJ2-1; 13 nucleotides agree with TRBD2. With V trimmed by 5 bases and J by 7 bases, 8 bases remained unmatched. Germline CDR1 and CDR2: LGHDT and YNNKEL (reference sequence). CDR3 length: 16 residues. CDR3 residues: CASSSGLAGYGNEQFF. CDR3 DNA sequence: TGTGCCAGCAGCTCGGGACTAGCGGGATATGGAAATGAGCAGTTCTTC.

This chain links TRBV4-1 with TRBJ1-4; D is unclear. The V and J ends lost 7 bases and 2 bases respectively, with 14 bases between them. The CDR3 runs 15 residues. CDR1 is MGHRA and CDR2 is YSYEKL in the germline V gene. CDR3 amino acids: CASMSLRRTNEKLFF. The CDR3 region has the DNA TGCGCCAGCATGTCCCTCCGCCGCACTAATGAAAAACTGTTTTTT.

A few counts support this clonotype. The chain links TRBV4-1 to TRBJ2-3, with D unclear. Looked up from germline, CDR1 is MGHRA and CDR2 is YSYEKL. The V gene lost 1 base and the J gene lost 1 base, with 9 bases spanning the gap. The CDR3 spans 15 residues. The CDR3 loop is CASSQVWDGTDTQYF. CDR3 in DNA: TGCGCCAGCAGCCAAGTTTGGGATGGCACAGATACGCAGTATTTT.

As DNA, the CDR3 is TGTGCCAGTAGTACCGAGTCGGCAGAAAAACTGTTTTTT. Translation gives CASSTESAEKLFF. This rearrangement joins TRBV19 to TRBJ1-4; D uncertain. Between the trimmed V and J ends, which lost 4 bases and 8 bases, there was a span of 11 bases. Germline CDR1 reads LNHDA; CDR2 reads SQIVND (reference sequence). The CDR3 is made up of 13 amino acids.

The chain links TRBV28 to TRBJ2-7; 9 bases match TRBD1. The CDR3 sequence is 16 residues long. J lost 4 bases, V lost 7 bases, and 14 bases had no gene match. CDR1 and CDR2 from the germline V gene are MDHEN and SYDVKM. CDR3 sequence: CASTPSPGQGFYEQYF. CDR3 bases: TGTGCCAGCACCCCTTCTCCGGGACAGGGTTTTTACGAGCAGTACTTC.

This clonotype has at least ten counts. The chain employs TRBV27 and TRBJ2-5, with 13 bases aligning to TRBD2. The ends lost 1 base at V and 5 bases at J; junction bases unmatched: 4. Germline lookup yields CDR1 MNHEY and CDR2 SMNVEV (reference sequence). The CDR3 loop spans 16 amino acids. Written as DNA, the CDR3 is TGTGCCAGCAGTTTATTACTAGCGGGAGGGCCGGAGACCCAGTACTTC. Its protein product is CASSLLLAGGPETQYF.

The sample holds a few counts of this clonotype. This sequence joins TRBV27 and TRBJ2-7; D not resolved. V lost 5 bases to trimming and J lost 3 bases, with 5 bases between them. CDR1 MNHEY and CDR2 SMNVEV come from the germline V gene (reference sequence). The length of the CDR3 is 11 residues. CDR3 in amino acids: CASSNFYEQYF. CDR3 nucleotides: TGTGCCAGCAGTAATTTCTACGAGCAGTACTTC.

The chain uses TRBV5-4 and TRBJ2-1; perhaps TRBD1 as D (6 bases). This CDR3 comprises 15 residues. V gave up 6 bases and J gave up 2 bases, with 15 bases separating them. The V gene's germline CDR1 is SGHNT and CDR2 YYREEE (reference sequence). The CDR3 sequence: CASTPPGVPYNEQFF. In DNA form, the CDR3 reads TGTGCCAGCACCCCTCCAGGGGTACCCTACAATGAGCAGTTCTTC.

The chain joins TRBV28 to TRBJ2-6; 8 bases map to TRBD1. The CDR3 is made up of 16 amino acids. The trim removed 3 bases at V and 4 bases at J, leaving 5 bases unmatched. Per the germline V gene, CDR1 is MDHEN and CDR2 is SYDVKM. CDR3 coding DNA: TGTGCCAGCAGTTTTCAGGGGGCGCGGGGGGCCAACGTCCTGACTTTC. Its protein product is CASSFQGARGANVLTF.

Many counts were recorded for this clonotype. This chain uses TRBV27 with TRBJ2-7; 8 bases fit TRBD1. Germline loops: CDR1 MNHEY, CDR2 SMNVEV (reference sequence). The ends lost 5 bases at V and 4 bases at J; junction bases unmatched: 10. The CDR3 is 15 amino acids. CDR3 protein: CASSRQGAFTYEQYF. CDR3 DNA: TGTGCCAGCAGTCGGCAGGGGGCCTTTACATACGAGCAGTACTTC.

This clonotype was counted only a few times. The CDR3 is CASSQRSLAGGFNEQFF. The CDR3 bases are TGCGCCAGCAGCCAACGATCACTAGCGGGAGGGTTTAATGAGCAGTTCTTC. The V and J genes are TRBV4-1 and TRBJ2-1, with 13 bases identical to TRBD2. This CDR3 region has 17 residues. Germline V CDR1 and CDR2: MGHRA, YSYEKL. J was trimmed by 7 bases and V by 2 bases; bases with no gene match: 8.

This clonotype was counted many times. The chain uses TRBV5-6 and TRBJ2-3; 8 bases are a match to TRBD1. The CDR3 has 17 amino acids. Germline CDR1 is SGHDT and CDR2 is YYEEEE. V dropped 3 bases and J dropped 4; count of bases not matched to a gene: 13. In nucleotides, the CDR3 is TGTGCCAGCAGCTCCCCGTTTCAAGGGACAGGTGCAGATACGCAGTATTTT. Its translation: CASSSPFQGTGADTQYF.

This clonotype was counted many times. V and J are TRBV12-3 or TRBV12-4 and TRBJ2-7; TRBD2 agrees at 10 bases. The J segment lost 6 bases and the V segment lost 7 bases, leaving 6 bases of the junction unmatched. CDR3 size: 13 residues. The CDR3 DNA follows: TGTGCCAGCACGGCTAGCGGGAGTGGCGAGCAGTACTTC. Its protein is CASTASGSGEQYF.

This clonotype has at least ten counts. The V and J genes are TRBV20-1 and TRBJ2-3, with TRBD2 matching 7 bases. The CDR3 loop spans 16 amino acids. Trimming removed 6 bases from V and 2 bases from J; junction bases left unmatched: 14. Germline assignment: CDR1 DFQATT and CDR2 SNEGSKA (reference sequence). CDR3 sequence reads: CSAPPAGTKVTDTQYF. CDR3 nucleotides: TGCAGTGCCCCCCCTGCCGGGACTAAGGTCACAGATACGCAGTATTTT.

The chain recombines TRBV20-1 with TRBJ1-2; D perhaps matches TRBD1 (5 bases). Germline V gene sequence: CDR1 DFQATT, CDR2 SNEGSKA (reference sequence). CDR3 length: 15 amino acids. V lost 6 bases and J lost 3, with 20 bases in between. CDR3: CSAAKLGLGDYGYTF. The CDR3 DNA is TGCAGTGCCGCAAAACTGGGGCTGGGGGACTATGGCTACACCTTC.

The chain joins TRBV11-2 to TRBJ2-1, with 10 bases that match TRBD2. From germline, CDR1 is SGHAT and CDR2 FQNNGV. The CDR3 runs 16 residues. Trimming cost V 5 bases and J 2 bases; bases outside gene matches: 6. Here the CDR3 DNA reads TGTGCCAGCAGCATAGGCAGCGGGGGGGCCTACAATGAGCAGTTCTTC. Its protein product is CASSIGSGGAYNEQFF.

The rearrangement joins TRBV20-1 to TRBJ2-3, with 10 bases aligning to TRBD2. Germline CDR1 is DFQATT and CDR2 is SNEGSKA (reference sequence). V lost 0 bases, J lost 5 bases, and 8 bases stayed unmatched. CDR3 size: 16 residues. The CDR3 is CSARDFLAGVKDTQYF. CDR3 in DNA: TGCAGTGCTAGAGATTTCCTAGCGGGAGTAAAAGATACGCAGTATTTT.

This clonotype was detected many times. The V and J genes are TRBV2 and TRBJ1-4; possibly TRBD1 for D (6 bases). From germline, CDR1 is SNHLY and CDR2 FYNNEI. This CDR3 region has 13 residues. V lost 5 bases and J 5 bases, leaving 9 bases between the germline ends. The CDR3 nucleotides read TGTGCCAGCAGTAGGACAGCGAATGAAAAACTGTTTTTT. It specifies CASSRTANEKLFF.

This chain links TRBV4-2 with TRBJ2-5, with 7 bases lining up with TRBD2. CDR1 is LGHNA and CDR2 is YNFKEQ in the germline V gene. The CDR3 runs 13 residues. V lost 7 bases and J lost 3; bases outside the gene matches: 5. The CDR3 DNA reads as TGTGCCAGCAAGAGGAGCGGGGAAGAGACCCAGTACTTC. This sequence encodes CASKRSGEETQYF.

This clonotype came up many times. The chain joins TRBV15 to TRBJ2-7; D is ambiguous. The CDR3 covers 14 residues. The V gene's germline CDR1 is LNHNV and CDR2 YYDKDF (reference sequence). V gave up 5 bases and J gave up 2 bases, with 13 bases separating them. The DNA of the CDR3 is TGTGCCACCAGCTATGGCTCCCCGACCTACGAGCAGTACTTC. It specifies CATSYGSPTYEQYF.

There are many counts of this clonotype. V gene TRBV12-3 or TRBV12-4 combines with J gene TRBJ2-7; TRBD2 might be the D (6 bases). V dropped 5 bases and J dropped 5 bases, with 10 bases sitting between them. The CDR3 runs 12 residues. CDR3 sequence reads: CASSPTRHEQYF. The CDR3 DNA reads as TGTGCCAGCAGTCCGACTAGGCACGAGCAGTACTTC.